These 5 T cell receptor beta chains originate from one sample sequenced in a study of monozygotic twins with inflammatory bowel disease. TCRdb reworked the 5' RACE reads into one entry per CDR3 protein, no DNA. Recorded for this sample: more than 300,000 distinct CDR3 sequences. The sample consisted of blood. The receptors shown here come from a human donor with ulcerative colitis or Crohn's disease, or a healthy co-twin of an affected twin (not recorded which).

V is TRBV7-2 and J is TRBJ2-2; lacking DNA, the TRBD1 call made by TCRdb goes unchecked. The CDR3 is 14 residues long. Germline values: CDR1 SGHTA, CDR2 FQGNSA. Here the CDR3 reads CAFVAGGLTGELFF. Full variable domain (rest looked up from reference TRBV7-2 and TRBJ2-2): GAGVSQSPSNKVTEKGKDVELRCDPISGHTALYWYRQSLGQGLEFLIYFQGNSAPDKSGLPSDRFSAERTGGSVSTLTIQRTQQEDSAVYLCAFVAGGLTGELFFGEGSRLTVL.

The CDR3 sequence: CASSHPGAPDYGYTF. The chain couples TRBV5-1 to TRBJ1-2; without DNA, the TCRdb call of TRBD1 cannot be checked. The germline V gene encodes CDR1 SGHRS and CDR2 YFSETQ. The CDR3 sequence is 15 residues long.

CDR3 sequence: CASSGGTVGVNVLTF. The chain recombines TRBV6-2 or TRBV6-3 with TRBJ2-6; the D call from TCRdb, TRBD1, cannot be confirmed without DNA. Germline CDR1 and CDR2: MNHEY and SVGEGT. The CDR3 extends over 15 amino acids.

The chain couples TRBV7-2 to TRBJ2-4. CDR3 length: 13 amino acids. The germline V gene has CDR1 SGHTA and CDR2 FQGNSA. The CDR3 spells CASRLAGKNIQYF.

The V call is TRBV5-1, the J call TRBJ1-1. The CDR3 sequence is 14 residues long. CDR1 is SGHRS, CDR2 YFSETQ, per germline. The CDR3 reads CASSPPNQGPEAFF.